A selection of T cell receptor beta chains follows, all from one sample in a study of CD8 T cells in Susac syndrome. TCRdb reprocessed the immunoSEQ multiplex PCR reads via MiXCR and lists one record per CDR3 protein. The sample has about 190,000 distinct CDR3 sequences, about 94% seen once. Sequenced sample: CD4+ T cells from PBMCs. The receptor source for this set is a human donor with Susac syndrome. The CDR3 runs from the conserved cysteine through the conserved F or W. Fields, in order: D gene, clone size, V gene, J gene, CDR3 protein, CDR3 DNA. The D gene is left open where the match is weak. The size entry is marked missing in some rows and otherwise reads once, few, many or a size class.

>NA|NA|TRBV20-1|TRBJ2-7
CSARDWRGLDEQYF
TGCAGTGCTAGAGATTGGAGGGGATTGGACGAGCAGTACTTC
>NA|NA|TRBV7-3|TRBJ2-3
CASSPQGGDTQYF
TGTGCCAGCAGCCCCCAGGGTGGAGATACGCAGTATTTT
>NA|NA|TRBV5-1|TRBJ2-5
CASTISPGYQETQYF
TGCGCCAGCACTATTTCACCCGGGTACCAAGAGACCCAGTACTTC
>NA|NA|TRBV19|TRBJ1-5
CASTPMGWNQPQHF
TGTGCCAGTACGCCGATGGGTTGGAATCAGCCCCAGCATTTT
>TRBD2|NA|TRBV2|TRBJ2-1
CASSDIGLAGGRRNEQFF
TGTGCCAGCAGTGATATAGGGCTAGCGGGGGGAAGAAGGAATGAGCAGTTCTTC
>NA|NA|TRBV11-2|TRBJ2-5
CASSTEQGRAQYF
TGTGCCAGCAGCACGGAGCAGGGGAGGGCCCAGTACTTC
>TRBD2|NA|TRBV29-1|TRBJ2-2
CSVGASSGSNTGELFF
TGCAGCGTTGGAGCCTCTAGCGGGTCGAACACCGGGGAGCTGTTTTTT
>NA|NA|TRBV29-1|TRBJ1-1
CSVVGVAVNTEAFF
TGCAGCGTTGTCGGGGTCGCCGTGAACACTGAAGCTTTCTTT
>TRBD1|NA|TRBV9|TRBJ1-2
CASSVEGTGAYGYTF
TGTGCCAGCAGCGTAGAGGGGACAGGGGCCTATGGCTACACCTTC
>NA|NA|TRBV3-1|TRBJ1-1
CASSPRGMGTEAFF
TGTGCCAGCAGCCCCCGAGGGATGGGAACTGAAGCTTTCTTT
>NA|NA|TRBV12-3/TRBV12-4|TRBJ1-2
CASSLRGTGINYGYTF
TGTGCCAGCAGTTTACGGGGAACGGGGATAAACTATGGCTACACCTTC
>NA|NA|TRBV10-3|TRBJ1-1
CAIRDVGGVGPNTEAFF
TGTGCCATCAGAGATGTTGGGGGAGTTGGCCCGAACACTGAAGCTTTCTTT
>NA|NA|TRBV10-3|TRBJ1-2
CAISEQAPYGYTF
TGTGCCATCAGCGAACAGGCCCCCTATGGCTACACCTTC
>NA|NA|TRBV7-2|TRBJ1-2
CASSLNGQGDGYTF
TGTGCCAGCAGCTTAAATGGCCAGGGCGATGGCTACACCTTC
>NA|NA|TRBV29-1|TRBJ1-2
CSVGDTGTIYGYTF
TGCAGCGTTGGGGACACCGGGACCATTTATGGCTACACCTTC
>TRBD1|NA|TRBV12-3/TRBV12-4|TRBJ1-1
CASRTTGGRTEAFF
TGTGCCAGCAGGACGACAGGGGGTAGAACTGAAGCTTTCTTT
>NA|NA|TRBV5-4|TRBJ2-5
CASSSDSFQETQYF
TGTGCCAGCAGCTCCGACAGTTTCCAAGAGACCCAGTACTTC
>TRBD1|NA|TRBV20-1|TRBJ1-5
CSATQGDQPQHF
TGCAGTGCTACACAGGGGGATCAGCCCCAGCATTTT
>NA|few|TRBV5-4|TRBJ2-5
CASSSVLGETQYF
TGTGCCAGCAGCTCTGTGCTTGGAGAGACCCAGTACTTC
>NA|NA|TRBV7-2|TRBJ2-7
CASSLTEFEQYF
TGTGCCAGCAGCTTGACGGAGTTCGAGCAGTACTTC
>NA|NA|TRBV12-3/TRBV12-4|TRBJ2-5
CASSFRVGETQYF
TGTGCCAGCAGTTTCCGGGTGGGAGAGACCCAGTACTTC
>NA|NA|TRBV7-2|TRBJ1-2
CASSLRQLASSYGYTF
TGTGCCAGCAGCTTACGACAATTAGCATCGAGCTATGGCTACACCTTC
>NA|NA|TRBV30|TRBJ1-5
CAWTNSGNQPQHF
TGTGCCTGGACTAACTCGGGCAATCAGCCCCAGCATTTT
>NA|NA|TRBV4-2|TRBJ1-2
CASSQDRLRNYGYTF
TGTGCCAGCAGCCAAGATCGCTTAAGAAATTATGGCTACACCTTC
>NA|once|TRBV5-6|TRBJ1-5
CASSATGENQPQHF
TGTGCCAGCAGCGCCACGGGTGAAAATCAGCCCCAGCATTTT
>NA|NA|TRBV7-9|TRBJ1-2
CASSSTGFNYGYTF
TGTGCCAGCAGCTCGACAGGATTCAACTATGGCTACACCTTC